The sequence of this T cell receptor (beta chain) was determined in a study of OX40 agonist ivuxolimab in advanced cancers. The study in broad terms: The costimulatory receptor OX40 (CD134) was targeted by ivuxolimab, a fully human IgG2 agonistic monoclonal antibody. Intravenous ivuxolimab was administered to patients every 2 weeks at six dose levels: 0.01, 0.1, 0.3, 1.5, 3 and 10 mg/kg. Of the roughly 52 dose-escalation patients, hepatocellular carcinoma was present in about 20, melanoma in roughly 15, renal cell carcinoma in 9 and head and neck cancer in 9. In the dose-escalation cohort, more than 80% of patients were male, and the mean age was approximately 60 years with a range of about 23 to 79. Prior anti-PD-1, anti-PD-L1 or anti-CTLA-4 therapy was permitted, and checkpoint inhibitors had been received by about 37% of dose-escalation patients. Partial responses occurred in three dose-escalation patients: two with cutaneous melanoma and one with hepatocellular carcinoma. The point of sequencing TCRbeta in the periphery was to test whether ivuxolimab changed TCR sequence diversity and drove clonal T-cell expansion. The paper covers the monotherapy dose-escalation part of the phase I ivuxolimab trial, which included N = 52 patients.

The full study reports these points: The antigen specificity of the peripheral T cells that underwent clonal expansion was not determined. Low levels of normalized T-cell clonal expansion were also seen in some nonresponding patients. In partial responders in the 0.1-3.0 mg/kg groups, normalized peripheral clonal expansion was found to be among the lowest, especially among CD8+ T cells. At doses of 0.1 to 3.0 mg/kg, clonal expansion of both CD4+ and CD8+ T cells in blood was seen between baseline and week 6. After ivuxolimab, more expanded clones were found on average in CD8+ T cells than in CD4+ T cells.

Note on this clone: The antigen this receptor binds is unknown. Qualities for individual bases were not recorded, and no much larger clone is one base off.

The trial excluded patients who had a history of autoimmune disease or were on systemic immunosuppression. Peripheral blood for TCR sequencing was drawn from every dose cohort at baseline, at cycle 4 day 1 and at cycle 7 day 1. The samples were drawn from a first-in-human, open-label, multicenter phase I dose-escalation trial of ivuxolimab. Adults with locally advanced or metastatic melanoma, renal cell, hepatocellular, or head and neck squamous cell carcinoma were enrolled in the trial. Before TCR sequencing, CD4+ T cells and CD8+ T cells from peripheral blood were sorted into separate populations. To sequence the TCRbeta CDR3 region, genomic DNA was isolated from the sorted cells. The immunoSEQ Assay was used for sequencing of TCRbeta CDR3 regions. This is the immuneACCESS table as TCRdb keeps it, with only in-frame sequences that have V and J called. A part of the clones is gone; compared with another copy, unresolved V genes explain less than half, and the rest is unexplained. Counted in this sample were around 66,000 clones; around 82% of them appeared once. Jointly, the top ten make up 4% to 4.5% of the sample.

CDR1 and CDR2 (SGHRS, YFSETQ) derive from the germline V gene. The germline ends are 8 bases apart after V is trimmed by 5 bases and J by 2 bases. The CDR3, cysteine through phenylalanine, is 13 amino acids long. Of all the DNA, just the CDR3 is kept, 39 bases in frame from base 1. The rearrangement joined TRBV5-1 to TRBJ1-3; no D gene is confidently identified. Specimen: CD4+ or CD8+ T cells sorted from blood, collected in a trial of the OX40 agonist ivuxolimab. The origin of this receptor is an adult with an advanced solid tumor such as melanoma, head and neck, liver or kidney cancer. The CDR3 sequence is CASRPEAGNTIYF. The DNA sequence is as follows: TGCGCCAGCAGGCCGGAGGCTGGAAACACCATATATTTT.